This T cell receptor beta chain was observed in a study of shared clonotypes between healthy human individuals. Findings and limits, study-wide: Despite large depth, sorted-subset datasets appeared incompletely sequenced.

The germline V gene encodes CDR1 MNHEY and CDR2 SMNVEV (reference sequence). The CDR3 totals 10 residues. Trimming took 6 bases from V and 3 from J, leaving 2 bases between them. Negatively enriched CD4+ T cells were divided by CD45RA into naive and memory. Samples underwent the assay at deep level. Data came from immunoSEQ multiplex PCR; TCRdb stores just in-frame clones and leaves some out. The sample yields some 1 million clones, around 75% seen once. In the case of this clone: Its antigen is as yet unknown.

Sequenced input: memory CD4+ T cells sorted from blood. Subset reported: CD45RA-negative fraction. The sequence was obtained from a man aged 18-30 years in good health. The gene calls are TRBV27 and TRBJ2-5; D ambiguous. DNA for the CDR3: TGTGCCAGCAGAGAAGAGACCCAGTACTTC. This translates into CASREETQYF.